The source of this T cell receptor (beta chain) is a study of cytomegalovirus exposure and HLA in healthy donors. Study-wide points: Judged likely to be a sequencing artifact was a cluster of highly shared sequence variants. Reports credit the classifier with highly specific, highly sensitive diagnosis of cytomegalovirus status.

Germline loops: CDR1 KGHSH, CDR2 LQKENI. Trimming shortened V by 3 bases and J by 2 bases, and 10 bases separated the two germline ends. CDR3 size: 14 residues. In regard to this clone: The antigen is unknown.

Amplification used 60 Vbeta primers and 13 Jbeta primers. Data came from immunoSEQ multiplex PCR; TCRdb stores just in-frame clones and leaves some out. The sample has under 250,000 clones; approximately 85% are singletons. Sequencing input: PBMCs. The receptor was derived from a girl aged 2 to 9 in good health and CMV-seronegative. This chain connects TRBV18 to TRBJ1-2; D uncertain. The CDR3 spells CASSPRTENYGYTF. For the CDR3, the DNA is TGTGCCAGCTCACCCAGGACTGAAAACTATGGCTACACCTTC. Looking up the rest from reference TRBV18 and TRBJ1-2 gives the full variable domain: NAGVMQNPRHLVRRRGQEARLRCSPMKGHSHVYWYRQLPEEGLKFMVYLQKENIIDESGMPKERFSAEFPKEGPSILRIQQVVRGDSAAYFCASSPRTENYGYTFGSGTRLTVV.